The table lists the clone carrying this T cell receptor (beta chain) with many counts. This sample stems from a study of neurological immune-mediated disorders. Each sequencing run yielded over 160 million TCR-beta sequences from 15-18 subjects. TCRdb fed the 5' RACE reads into MiXCR, producing one record per CDR3 protein. Of 65,000 to 70,000 distinct CDR3 sequences in the sample, 3.5% to 5% were seen once. The V gene end was trimmed by 7 bases and the J gene end by 2 bases; junction bases not matched to a gene: 4. The germline CDR1 and CDR2 sequences are SNHLY and FYNNEI. This CDR3 spans 14 amino acids.

Sequencing was carried out using PBMCs. The receptor was derived from a man over 45 with multiple sclerosis. The rearrangement uses TRBV2 and TRBJ2-3, with 9 bases matching TRBD2. This CDR3 is CASKTSGSTDTQYF. As DNA, the CDR3 is TGTGCCAGCAAGACTAGCGGATCCACAGATACGCAGTATTTT.